This T cell receptor (beta chain) is from a study of shared clonotypes between healthy human individuals. Study results and limitations: Among donors, sharing of clonotypes was expected to be affected by sequencing depth.

As regards this clone: Its target is not known.

Selected positively for CCR7 and CD45RO-negative, naive CD8 cells excluded terminally differentiated effector memory CD45RA+ cells. Donors had no recently reported acute infections or vaccinations and were HIV-negative. There are 13 residues in the CDR3. Between the trimmed V and J ends, which lost 6 bases and 5 bases, there was a span of 13 bases. CDR1 and CDR2 from the germline V gene are SGHAT and FQNNGV. Assay: immunoSEQ multiplex PCR; the TCRdb copy retains only in-frame clones and omits some. The profile shows about 1,800,000 clones, around 96% of them singletons. The sequence was collected from a man younger than 35 in good health. The genes are TRBV11-2 and TRBJ1-1; D possibly corresponds to TRBD1 (6 bases). Sequenced sample: naive CD8+ T cells sorted from blood. This chain's CDR3 is CASRRTGTTEAFF. The CDR3 DNA is TGTGCCAGCAGGAGAACAGGGACAACTGAAGCTTTCTTT.